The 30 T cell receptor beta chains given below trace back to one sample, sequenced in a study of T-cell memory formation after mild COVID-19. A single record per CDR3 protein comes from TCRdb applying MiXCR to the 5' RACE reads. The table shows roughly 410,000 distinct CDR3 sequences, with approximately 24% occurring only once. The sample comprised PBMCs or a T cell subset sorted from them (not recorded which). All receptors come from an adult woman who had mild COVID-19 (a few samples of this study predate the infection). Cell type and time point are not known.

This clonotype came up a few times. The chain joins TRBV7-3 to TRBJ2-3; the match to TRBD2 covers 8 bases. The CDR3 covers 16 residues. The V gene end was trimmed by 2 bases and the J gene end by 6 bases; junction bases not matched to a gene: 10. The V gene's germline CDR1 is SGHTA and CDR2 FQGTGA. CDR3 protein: CASSLAAGGPSDTQYF. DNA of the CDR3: TGTGCCAGCAGCTTAGCGGCGGGAGGTCCCTCGGATACGCAGTATTTT.

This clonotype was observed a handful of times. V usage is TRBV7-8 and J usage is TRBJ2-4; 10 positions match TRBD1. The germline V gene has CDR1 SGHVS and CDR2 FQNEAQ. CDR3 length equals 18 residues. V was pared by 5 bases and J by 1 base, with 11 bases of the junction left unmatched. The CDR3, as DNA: TGTGCCAGCAGCAAACGTCCGACAGGGGGCCAGGCCAAAAACATTCAGTACTTC. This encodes CASSKRPTGGQAKNIQYF.

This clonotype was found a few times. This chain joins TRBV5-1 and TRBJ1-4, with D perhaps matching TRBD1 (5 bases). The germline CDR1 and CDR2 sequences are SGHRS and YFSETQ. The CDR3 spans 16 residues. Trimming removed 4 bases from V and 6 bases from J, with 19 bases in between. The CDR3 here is CASSPQPTGLDEKLFF. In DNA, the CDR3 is TGCGCCAGCAGCCCACAGCCGACGGGGCTAGATGAAAAACTGTTTTTT.

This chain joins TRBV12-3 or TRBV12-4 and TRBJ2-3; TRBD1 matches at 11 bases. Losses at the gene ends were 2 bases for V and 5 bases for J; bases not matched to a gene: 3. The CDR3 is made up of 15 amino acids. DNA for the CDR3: TGTGCCAGCAGTTTATGGACAGGGGGCATAGATACGCAGTATTTT. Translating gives CASSLWTGGIDTQYF.

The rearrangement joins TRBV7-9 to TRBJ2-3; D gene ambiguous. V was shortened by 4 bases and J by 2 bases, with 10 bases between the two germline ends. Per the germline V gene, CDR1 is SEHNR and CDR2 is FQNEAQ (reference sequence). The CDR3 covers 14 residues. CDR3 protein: CASSSQRVTDTQYF. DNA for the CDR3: TGTGCCAGCAGCTCCCAGAGAGTCACAGATACGCAGTATTTT. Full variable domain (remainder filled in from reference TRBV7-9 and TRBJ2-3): DTGVSQNPRHKITKRGQNVTFRCDPISEHNRLYWYRQTLGQGPEFLTYFQNEAQLEKSRLLSDRFSAERPKGSFSTLEIQRTEQGDSAMYLCASSSQRVTDTQYFGPGTRLTVL.

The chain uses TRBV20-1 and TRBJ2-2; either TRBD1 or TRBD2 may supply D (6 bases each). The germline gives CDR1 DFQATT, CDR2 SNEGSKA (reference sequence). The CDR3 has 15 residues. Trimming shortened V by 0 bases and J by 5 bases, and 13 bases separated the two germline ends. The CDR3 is CSARDRKGGTGELFF. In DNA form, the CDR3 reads TGCAGTGCTAGAGACCGCAAGGGGGGAACCGGGGAGCTGTTTTTT.

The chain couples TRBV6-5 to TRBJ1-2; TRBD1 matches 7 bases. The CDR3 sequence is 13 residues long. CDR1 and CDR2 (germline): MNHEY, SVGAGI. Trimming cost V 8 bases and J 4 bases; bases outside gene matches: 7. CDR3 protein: CASSLQGFYGYTF. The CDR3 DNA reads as TGTGCCAGCTCCTTACAGGGGTTCTATGGCTACACCTTC.

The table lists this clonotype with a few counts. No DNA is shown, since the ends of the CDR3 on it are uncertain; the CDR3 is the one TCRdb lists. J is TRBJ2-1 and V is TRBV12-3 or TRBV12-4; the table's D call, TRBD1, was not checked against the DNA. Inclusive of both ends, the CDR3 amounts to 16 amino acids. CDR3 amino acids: CASSFGAGGIYNEQFF.

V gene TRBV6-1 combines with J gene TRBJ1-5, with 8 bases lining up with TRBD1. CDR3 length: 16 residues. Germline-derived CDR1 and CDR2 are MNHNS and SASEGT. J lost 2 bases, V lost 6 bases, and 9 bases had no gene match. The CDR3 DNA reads TGTGCCAGCAGCATTCAGGGGGCTGGGGGCAATCAGCCCCAGCATTTT. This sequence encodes CASSIQGAGGNQPQHF.

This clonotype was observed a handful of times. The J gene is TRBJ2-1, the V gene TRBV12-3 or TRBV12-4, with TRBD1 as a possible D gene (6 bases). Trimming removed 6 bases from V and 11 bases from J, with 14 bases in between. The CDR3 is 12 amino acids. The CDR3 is CASSQNDRQQFF. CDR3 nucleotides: TGTGCCAGCAGCCAAAATGACAGGCAGCAGTTCTTC.

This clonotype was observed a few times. CDR3 protein: CSVYSSYGYTF. CDR3 nucleotide sequence: TGCAGCGTTTATTCTAGCTATGGCTACACCTTC. V is TRBV29-1 and J is TRBJ1-2; no clear D gene. The ends were cut back, 5 bases at V and 4 bases at J, with 8 bases in the middle. Germline assignment: CDR1 SQVTM and CDR2 ANQGSEA. The CDR3 extends over 11 amino acids.

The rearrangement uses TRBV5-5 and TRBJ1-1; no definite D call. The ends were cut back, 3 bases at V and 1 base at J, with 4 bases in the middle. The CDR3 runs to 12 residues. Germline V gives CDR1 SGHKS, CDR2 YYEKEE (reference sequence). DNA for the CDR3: TGTGCCAGCAGCTGGCGGAACACTGAAGCTTTCTTT. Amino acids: CASSWRNTEAFF.

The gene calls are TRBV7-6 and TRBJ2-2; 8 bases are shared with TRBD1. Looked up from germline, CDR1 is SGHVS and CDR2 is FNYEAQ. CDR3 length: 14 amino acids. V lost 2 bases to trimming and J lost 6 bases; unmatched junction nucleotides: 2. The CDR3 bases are TGTGCCAGCAGCTTAACAGGGGGTGCCGGGGAGCTGTTTTTT. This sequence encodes CASSLTGGAGELFF.

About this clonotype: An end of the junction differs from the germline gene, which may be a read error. The CDR3 sequence: CASSARGPPLF. CDR3 DNA: TGTGCCAGCAGCGCCAGGGGGCCTCCCCTCTTC. The chain has TRBV7-6 and TRBJ2-1; 8 bases fit TRBD1. CDR1 SGHVS and CDR2 FNYEAQ come from the germline V gene. The CDR3 length is 11 residues.

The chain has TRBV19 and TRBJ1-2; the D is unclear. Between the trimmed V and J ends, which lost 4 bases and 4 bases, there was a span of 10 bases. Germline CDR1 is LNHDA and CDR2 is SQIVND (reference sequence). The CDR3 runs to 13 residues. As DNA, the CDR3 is TGTGCCAGTAGTAAGGGATCTGCCTATGGCTACACCTTC. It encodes CASSKGSAYGYTF.

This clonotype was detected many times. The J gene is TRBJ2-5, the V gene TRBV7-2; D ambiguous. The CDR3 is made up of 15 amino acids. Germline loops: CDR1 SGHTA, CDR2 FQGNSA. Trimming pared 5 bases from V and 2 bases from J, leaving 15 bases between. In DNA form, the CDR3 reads TGTGCCAGCAGCCGCGGATCTGGCAGACAAGAGACCCAGTACTTC. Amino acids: CASSRGSGRQETQYF. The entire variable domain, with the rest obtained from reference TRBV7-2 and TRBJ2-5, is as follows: GAGVSQSPSNKVTEKGKDVELRCDPISGHTALYWYRQSLGQGLEFLIYFQGNSAPDKSGLPSDRFSAERTGGSVSTLTIQRTQQEDSAVYLCASSRGSGRQETQYFGPGTRLLVL.

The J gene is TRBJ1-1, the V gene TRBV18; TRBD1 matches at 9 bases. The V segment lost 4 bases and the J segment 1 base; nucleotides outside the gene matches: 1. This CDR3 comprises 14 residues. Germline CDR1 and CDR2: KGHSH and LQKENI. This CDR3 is CASSRDRANTEAFF. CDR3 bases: TGTGCCAGCTCACGGGACAGGGCGAACACTGAAGCTTTCTTT.

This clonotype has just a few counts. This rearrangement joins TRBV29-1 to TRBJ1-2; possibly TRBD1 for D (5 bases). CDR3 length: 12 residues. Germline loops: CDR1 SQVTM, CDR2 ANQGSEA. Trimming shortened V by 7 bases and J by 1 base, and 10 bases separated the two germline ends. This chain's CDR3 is CSAAGHNYGYTF. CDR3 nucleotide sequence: TGCAGCGCCGCGGGGCATAACTATGGCTACACCTTC. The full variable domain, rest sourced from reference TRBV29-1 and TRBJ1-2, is SAVISQKPSRDICQRGTSLTIQCQVDSQVTMMFWYRQQPGQSLTLIATANQGSEATYESGFVIDKFPISRPNLTFSTLTVSNMSPEDSSIYLCSAAGHNYGYTFGSGTRLTVV.

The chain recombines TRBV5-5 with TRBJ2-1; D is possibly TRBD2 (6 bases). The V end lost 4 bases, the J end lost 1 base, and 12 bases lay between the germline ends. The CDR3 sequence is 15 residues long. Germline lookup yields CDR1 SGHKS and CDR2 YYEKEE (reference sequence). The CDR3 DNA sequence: TGTGCCAGCAGCAAGGAGGGGTTTTCCTACAATGAGCAGTTCTTC. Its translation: CASSKEGFSYNEQFF.

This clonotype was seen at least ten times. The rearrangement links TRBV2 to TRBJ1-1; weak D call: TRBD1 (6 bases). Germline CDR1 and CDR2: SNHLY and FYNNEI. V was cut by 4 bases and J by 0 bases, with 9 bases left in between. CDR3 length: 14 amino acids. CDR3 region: CASSAQGLNTEAFF. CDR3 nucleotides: TGTGCCAGCAGTGCACAGGGTCTGAACACTGAAGCTTTCTTT.

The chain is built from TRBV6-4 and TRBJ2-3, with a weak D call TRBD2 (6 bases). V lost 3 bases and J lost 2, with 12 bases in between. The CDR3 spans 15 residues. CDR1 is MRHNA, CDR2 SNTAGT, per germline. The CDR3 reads CASSEGGTPTDTQYF. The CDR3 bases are TGTGCCAGCAGTGAGGGAGGCACCCCCACAGATACGCAGTATTTT.

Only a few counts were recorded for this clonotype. The CDR3 sequence is CASSFRGGREQYF. The CDR3 nucleotides are TGTGCCAGCAGCTTCAGGGGTGGTCGCGAGCAGTACTTC. The rearrangement links TRBV11-3 to TRBJ2-7, with D possibly TRBD1 on 6 matching bases. CDR3 length: 13 residues. V dropped 3 bases and J dropped 6 bases, with 12 bases sitting between them. Germline CDR1 reads SGHNT; CDR2 reads YENEEA.

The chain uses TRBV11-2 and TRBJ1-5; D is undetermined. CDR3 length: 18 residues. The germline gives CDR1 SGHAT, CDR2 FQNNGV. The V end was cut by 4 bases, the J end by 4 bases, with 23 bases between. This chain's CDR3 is CASSSGAGLDRGNQPQHF. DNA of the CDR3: TGTGCCAGCAGCTCCGGCGCGGGTCTCGACCGGGGAAATCAGCCCCAGCATTTT.

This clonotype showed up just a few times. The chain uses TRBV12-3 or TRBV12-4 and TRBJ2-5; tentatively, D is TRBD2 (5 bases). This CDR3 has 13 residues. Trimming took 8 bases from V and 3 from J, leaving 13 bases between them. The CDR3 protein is CASALRAEETQYF. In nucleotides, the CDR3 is TGTGCCAGCGCCCTGAGGGCAGAAGAGACCCAGTACTTC.

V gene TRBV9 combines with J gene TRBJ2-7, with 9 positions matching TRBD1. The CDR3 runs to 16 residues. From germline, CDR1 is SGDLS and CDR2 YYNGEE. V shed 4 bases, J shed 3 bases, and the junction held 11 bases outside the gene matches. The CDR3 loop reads CASSPYRQGGGYEQYF. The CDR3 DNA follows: TGTGCCAGCAGCCCTTACCGACAGGGGGGTGGCTACGAGCAGTACTTC.

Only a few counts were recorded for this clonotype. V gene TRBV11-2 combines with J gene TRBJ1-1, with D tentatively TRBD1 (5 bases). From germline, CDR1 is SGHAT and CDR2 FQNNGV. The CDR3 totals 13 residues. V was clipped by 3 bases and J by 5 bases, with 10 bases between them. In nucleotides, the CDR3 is TGTGCCAGCAGCTTTATGGGGCGAACTGAAGCTTTCTTT. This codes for CASSFMGRTEAFF.

This CDR3 reads CASTQQGLTDTQYF. The CDR3 nucleotides read TGTGCCAGCACCCAACAGGGCCTGACAGATACGCAGTATTTT. This rearrangement joins TRBV12-3 or TRBV12-4 to TRBJ2-3, with TRBD1 as a possible D gene (6 bases). V was clipped by 7 bases and J by 3 bases, with 14 bases between them. This CDR3 is 14 amino acids long.

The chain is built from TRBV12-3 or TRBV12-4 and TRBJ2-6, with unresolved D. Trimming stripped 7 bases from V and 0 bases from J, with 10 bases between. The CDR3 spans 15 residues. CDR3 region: CASIDRDSGANVLTF. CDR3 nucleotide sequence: TGTGCCAGCATCGATCGAGACTCTGGGGCCAACGTCCTGACTTTC.

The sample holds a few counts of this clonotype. This CDR3 is CASSQDRGASYEKLFF. CDR3 bases: TGTGCCAGCAGCCAAGACCGAGGGGCCAGTTATGAAAAACTGTTTTTT. The chain combines TRBV4-2 with TRBJ1-4; D is possibly TRBD1 (5 bases). This CDR3 has 16 residues. Germline V lookup: CDR1 LGHNA, CDR2 YNFKEQ. Trimming removed 0 bases at V and 6 bases at J, with 14 bases between.

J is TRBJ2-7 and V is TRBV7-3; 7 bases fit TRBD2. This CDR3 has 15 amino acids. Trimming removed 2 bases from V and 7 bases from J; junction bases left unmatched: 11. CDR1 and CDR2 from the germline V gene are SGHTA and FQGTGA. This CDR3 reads CASSLGPAGTLEQYF. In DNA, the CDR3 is TGTGCCAGCAGCTTAGGTCCAGCGGGGACTTTAGAGCAGTACTTC. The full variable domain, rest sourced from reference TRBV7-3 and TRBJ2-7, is GAGVSQTPSNKVTEKGKYVELRCDPISGHTALYWYRQSLGQGPEFLIYFQGTGAADDSGLPNDRFFAVRPEGSVSTLKIQRTERGDSAVYLCASSLGPAGTLEQYFGPGTRLTVT.